This entry lists 16 T cell receptor beta chains sequenced from one sample in a study of blood T cell repertoires in COVID-19. TCRdb keeps only in-frame clones here, not all; method: immunoSEQ multiplex PCR. Here the sample spans 95,000 to 150,000 clones, about 90% being singletons. Sequencing was performed on peripheral blood. Every receptor here comes from a woman between 65 and 79 years old with acute or convalescent COVID-19.

This clone was observed a handful of times. The chain links TRBV2 to TRBJ1-5; 7 nucleotides agree with TRBD1. V was pared by 3 bases and J by 2 bases, with 13 bases of the junction left unmatched. The CDR3 runs to 18 residues. Germline V CDR1 and CDR2: SNHLY, FYNNEI. CDR3 in amino acids: CASSDPGTVWSGNQPQHF. Here the CDR3 DNA reads TGTGCCAGCAGTGACCCCGGGACAGTCTGGAGTGGCAATCAGCCCCAGCATTTT.

This clone came up once. V is TRBV5-4 and J is TRBJ2-3; 9 nucleotides match TRBD2. Looked up from germline, CDR1 is SGHNT and CDR2 is YYREEE (reference sequence). V shed 4 bases, J shed 6 bases, and the junction held 12 bases outside the gene matches. This CDR3 contains 16 residues. CDR3 loop: CASSKTSGGLGDTQYF. The CDR3, as DNA: TGTGCCAGCAGCAAGACTAGCGGCGGGTTGGGGGATACGCAGTATTTT.

The chain has TRBV6-5 and TRBJ2-7; D possibly corresponds to TRBD2 (5 bases). This CDR3 spans 12 amino acids. Trimming pared 10 bases from V and 4 bases from J, leaving 14 bases between. The germline gives CDR1 MNHEY, CDR2 SVGAGI. The CDR3 nucleotides read TGTGCCACCACGGACTTCTCTTACGAGCAGTACTTC. Translating gives CATTDFSYEQYF.

This clone was observed a few times. The J gene is TRBJ1-6, the V gene TRBV30, with 9 bases lining up with TRBD1. This CDR3 is built from 15 residues. Germline-derived CDR1 and CDR2 are GTSNPN and SVGIG (reference sequence). J was trimmed by 9 bases and V by 0 bases; bases with no gene match: 6. This CDR3 reads CAWSVGDRVGSPLHF. The DNA for the CDR3 is TGTGCCTGGAGTGTAGGGGACAGGGTGGGTTCACCCCTCCACTTT.

This chain joins TRBV5-1 and TRBJ2-7, with 13 positions matching TRBD2. The CDR3 totals 16 residues. Germline trimming cut 0 bases from V and 7 bases from J; bases unmatched to any gene: 7. Germline CDR1 and CDR2: SGHRS and YFSETQ. CDR3 sequence (DNA): TGCGCCAGCAGCTTGGGAGCACTAGCGGGGGGGAGAGAGCAGTACTTC. This encodes CASSLGALAGGREQYF.

This clone has more than one count but fewer than ten. The rearrangement links TRBV27 to TRBJ1-2; 9 positions match TRBD1. Germline trimming cut 4 bases from V and 3 bases from J; bases unmatched to any gene: 3. Germline V CDR1 and CDR2: MNHEY, SMNVEV (reference sequence). The CDR3 totals 14 residues. CDR3 nucleotides: TGTGCCAGCAGTTCCGGGACAGGGTACTATGGCTACACCTTC. This codes for CASSSGTGYYGYTF.

The rearrangement links TRBV24-1 to TRBJ2-4; tentatively, D is TRBD1 (6 bases). Trimming removed 4 bases from V and 3 bases from J, with 12 bases in between. The germline V gene encodes CDR1 KGHDR and CDR2 SFDVKD. CDR3 length: 15 amino acids. The CDR3 nucleotides are TGTGCCACCAGTGACCCTTACAGGGACAAAAACATTCAGTACTTC. Protein product: CATSDPYRDKNIQYF.

The chain links TRBV2 to TRBJ1-1; D uncertain. The V gene's germline CDR1 is SNHLY and CDR2 FYNNEI. The CDR3 length is 15 residues. V gave up 4 bases and J gave up 7 bases, with 19 bases separating them. The CDR3 region has the DNA TGTGCCAGCAGTGTGGCGGGGTACCCCGATGGTGAAGCTTTCTTT. As protein: CASSVAGYPDGEAFF. Full variable domain (remainder filled in from reference TRBV2 and TRBJ1-1): EPEVTQTPSHQVTQMGQEVILRCVPISNHLYFYWYRQILGQKVEFLVSFYNNEISEKSEIFDDQFSVERPDGSNFTLKIRSTKLEDSAMYFCASSVAGYPDGEAFFGQGTRLTVV.

This chain connects TRBV11-2 to TRBJ2-7; TRBD1 aligns across 12 bases. V lost 0 bases and J lost 4; bases outside the gene matches: 4. Per germline, CDR1 SGHAT and CDR2 FQNNGV. The CDR3 runs to 16 residues. CDR3 region: CASSLEGQGAGYEQYF. DNA for the CDR3: TGTGCCAGCAGCTTAGAGGGACAGGGGGCGGGTTACGAGCAGTACTTC.

V and J are TRBV27 and TRBJ1-6; TRBD1 is a possible D gene (6 bases). Germline V CDR1 and CDR2: MNHEY, SMNVEV (reference sequence). The V and J ends lost 3 bases and 2 bases respectively, with 11 bases between them. The CDR3 is 16 amino acids. Here the CDR3 reads CASSFYRDAYNSPLHF. In nucleotides, the CDR3 is TGTGCCAGCAGTTTCTACAGGGACGCCTATAATTCACCCCTCCACTTT.

V gene TRBV28 combines with J gene TRBJ1-2; 7 bases line up with TRBD1. Germline trimming cut 6 bases from V and 8 bases from J; bases unmatched to any gene: 9. There are 13 residues in the CDR3. The germline CDR1 and CDR2 sequences are MDHEN and SYDVKM. The DNA of the CDR3 is TGTGCCAGCAGCCTTACAGGGGTCTGGGGCTACACCTTC. Amino acid sequence: CASSLTGVWGYTF.

The chain employs TRBV11-3 and TRBJ2-5, with 10 positions matching TRBD1. V lost 4 bases and J lost 5; bases outside the gene matches: 7. The length of the CDR3 is 15 residues. Germline V lookup: CDR1 SGHNT, CDR2 YENEEA. CDR3 amino acids: CASSSSTGGWETQYF. CDR3 nucleotides: TGTGCCAGCAGCTCGTCGACAGGGGGCTGGGAGACCCAGTACTTC.

The CDR3 region has the DNA TGTGCCTGGAGTAAATTAGGACTCCACAATGAGCAGTTCTTC. Residues: CAWSKLGLHNEQFF. The V gene is TRBV30, the J gene TRBJ2-1, with D tentatively TRBD2 (5 bases). The germline V and J ends were trimmed by 2 bases and 5 bases, with 13 bases remaining between them. The CDR3 contains 14 residues. Germline lookup yields CDR1 GTSNPN and CDR2 SVGIG (reference sequence).

The chain recombines TRBV6-5 with TRBJ2-7, with 12 bases that match TRBD2. Trimming cost V 2 bases and J 7 bases; bases outside gene matches: 6. The CDR3 runs to 15 residues. Germline assignment: CDR1 MNHEY and CDR2 SVGAGI. This chain's CDR3 is CASSYQGLAGNEQYF. The CDR3 DNA reads TGTGCCAGCAGTTACCAAGGACTAGCGGGGAATGAGCAGTACTTC.

This chain connects TRBV10-2 to TRBJ2-5; a possible D gene is TRBD1 (6 bases). CDR3 length: 15 residues. V was clipped by 6 bases and J by 1 base, with 15 bases between them. The V gene's germline CDR1 is WSHSY and CDR2 SAAADI. CDR3 loop: CASSGALDSQETQYF. CDR3 bases: TGCGCCAGCAGCGGAGCGTTGGACAGCCAAGAGACCCAGTACTTC.

This clone was observed a handful of times. The gene calls are TRBV9 and TRBJ1-5; 9 bases are a match to TRBD1. CDR1 SGDLS and CDR2 YYNGEE come from the germline V gene. The CDR3 is 13 residues long. CDR3: CASGQGLNQPQHF. The CDR3 DNA is TGTGCTTCGGGACAGGGCCTCAATCAGCCCCAGCATTTT.